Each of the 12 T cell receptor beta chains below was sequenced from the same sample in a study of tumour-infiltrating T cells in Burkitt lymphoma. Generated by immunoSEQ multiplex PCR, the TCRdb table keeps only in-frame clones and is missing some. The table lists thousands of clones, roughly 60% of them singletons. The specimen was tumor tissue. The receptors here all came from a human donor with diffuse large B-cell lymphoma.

CDR3 DNA: TGTGCCAGCAGCAGGAGGACAGGGGGTTTCGGGGAGCTGTTTTTT. This gives the protein CASSRRTGGFGELFF. The rearrangement links TRBV21-1 to TRBJ2-2; the table's D call, TRBD1, was not checked against the DNA. TRBV21-1 is listed as a pseudogene. The CDR3 runs 15 residues.

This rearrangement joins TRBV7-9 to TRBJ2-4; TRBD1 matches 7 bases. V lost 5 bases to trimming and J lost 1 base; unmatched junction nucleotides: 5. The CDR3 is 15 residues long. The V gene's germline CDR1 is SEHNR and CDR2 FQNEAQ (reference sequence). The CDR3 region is CASSPMTGAKNIQYF. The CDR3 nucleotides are TGTGCCAGCAGCCCCATGACAGGGGCCAAAAACATTCAGTACTTC.

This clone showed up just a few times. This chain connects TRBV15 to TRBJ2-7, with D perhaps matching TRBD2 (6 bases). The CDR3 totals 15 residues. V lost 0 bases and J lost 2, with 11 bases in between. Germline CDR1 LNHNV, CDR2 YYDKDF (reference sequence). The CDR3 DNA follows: TGTGCCACCAGCAGAGATGATAGCGGAACCTACGAGCAGTACTTC. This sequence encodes CATSRDDSGTYEQYF.

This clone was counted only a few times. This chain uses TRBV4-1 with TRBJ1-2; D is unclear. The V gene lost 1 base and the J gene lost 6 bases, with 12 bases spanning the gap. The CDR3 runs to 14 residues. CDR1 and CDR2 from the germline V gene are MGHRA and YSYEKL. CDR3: CASSQVPNLNGYTF. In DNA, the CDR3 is TGCGCCAGCAGCCAAGTACCAAACCTCAATGGCTACACCTTC.

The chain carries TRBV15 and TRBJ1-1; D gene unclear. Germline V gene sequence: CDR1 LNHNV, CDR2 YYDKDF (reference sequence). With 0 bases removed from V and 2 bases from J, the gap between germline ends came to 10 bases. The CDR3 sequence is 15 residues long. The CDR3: CATSRDLGLNTEAFF. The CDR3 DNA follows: TGTGCCACCAGCAGAGATCTCGGCCTTAACACTGAAGCTTTCTTT. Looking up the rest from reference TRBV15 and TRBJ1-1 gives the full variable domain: DAMVIQNPRYQVTQFGKPVTLSCSQTLNHNVMYWYQQKSSQAPKLLFHYYDKDFNNEADTPDNFQSRRPNTSFCFLDIRSPGLGDTAMYLCATSRDLGLNTEAFFGQGTRLTVV.

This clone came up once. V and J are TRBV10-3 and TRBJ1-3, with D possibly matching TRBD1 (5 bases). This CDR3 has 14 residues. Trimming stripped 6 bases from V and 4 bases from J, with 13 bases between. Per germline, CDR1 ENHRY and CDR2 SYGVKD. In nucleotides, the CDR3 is TGTGCCATCAGGACGGGGACCTACGGAAACACCATATATTTT. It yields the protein CAIRTGTYGNTIYF.

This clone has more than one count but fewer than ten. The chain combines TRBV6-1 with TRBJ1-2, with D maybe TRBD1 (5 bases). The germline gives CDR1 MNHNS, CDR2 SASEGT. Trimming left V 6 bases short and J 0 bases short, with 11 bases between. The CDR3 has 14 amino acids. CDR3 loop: CASRYEGANYGYTF. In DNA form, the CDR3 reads TGTGCCAGCAGATATGAAGGGGCTAACTATGGCTACACCTTC.

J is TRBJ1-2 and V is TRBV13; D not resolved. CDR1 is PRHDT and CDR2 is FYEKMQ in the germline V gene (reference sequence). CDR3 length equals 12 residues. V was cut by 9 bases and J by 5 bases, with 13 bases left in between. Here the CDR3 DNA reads TGTGCCAGTAGCGTCGGGGTATATGGCTACACCTTC. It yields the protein CASSVGVYGYTF. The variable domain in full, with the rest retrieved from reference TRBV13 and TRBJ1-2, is AAGVIQSPRHLIKEKRETATLKCYPIPRHDTVYWYQQGPGQDPQFLISFYEKMQSDKGSIPDRFSAQQFSDYHSELNMSSLELGDSALYFCASSVGVYGYTFGSGTRLTVV.

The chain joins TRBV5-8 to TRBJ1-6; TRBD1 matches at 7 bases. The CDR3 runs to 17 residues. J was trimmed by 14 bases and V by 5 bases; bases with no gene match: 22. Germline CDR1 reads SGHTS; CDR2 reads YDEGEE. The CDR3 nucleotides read TGTGCCAGCAGTTCCTACGGAGGTAATAACATCGGACAGGCCCTCCACTTT. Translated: CASSSYGGNNIGQALHF.

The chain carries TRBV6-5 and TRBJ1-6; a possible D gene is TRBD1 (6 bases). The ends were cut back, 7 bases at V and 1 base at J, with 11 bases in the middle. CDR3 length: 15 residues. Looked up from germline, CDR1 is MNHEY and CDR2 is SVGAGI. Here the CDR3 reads CASNSGESYNSPLHF. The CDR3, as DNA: TGTGCCAGCAATTCAGGGGAATCCTATAATTCACCCCTCCACTTT.

In nucleotides, the CDR3 is TGTGCCAGCAGCGCTGGGGGGGACACCGGGGAGCTGTTTTTT. Translation gives CASSAGGDTGELFF. This chain joins TRBV9 and TRBJ2-2; 7 bases align to TRBD2. V dropped 3 bases and J dropped 3; count of bases not matched to a gene: 2. CDR1 is SGDLS, CDR2 YYNGEE, per germline. There are 14 residues in the CDR3.

The CDR3 DNA is TGTGCCAGCAGCTTGGCCCCCCAGGGGGCAGGTGGCTACACCTTC. The encoded protein is CASSLAPQGAGGYTF. The gene calls are TRBV5-5 and TRBJ1-2, with TRBD1 matching over 8 bases. The germline V gene encodes CDR1 SGHKS and CDR2 YYEKEE (reference sequence). The ends lost 0 bases at V and 7 bases at J; junction bases unmatched: 8. This CDR3 contains 15 residues.